The 26 T cell receptor beta chains given below trace back to one sample, sequenced in a study of cytomegalovirus exposure and HLA in healthy donors. The primer mix had 60 Vbeta and 13 Jbeta primers. Sequenced by immunoSEQ multiplex PCR; TCRdb stores in-frame clones only, minus some. This sample yields 110,000 or so clones, of which 82% are seen a single time; 2% to 3% belongs to the top ten. The sequenced material came from PBMCs. Receptor source: a woman under 30 in good health and CMV-seronegative.

Worth noting for this clone: This CDR3 is missing its conserved last phenylalanine or tryptophan, likely due to a read error. The DNA is left out, because the CDR3 cannot be placed on it with certainty; the CDR3 is given as TCRdb lists it. V usage is TRBV6-5 and J usage is TRBJ2-3; the table's D call TRBD2 went unverified against the DNA. The CDR3 is 13 amino acids in total, end residues counted. Germline V gene lookup returns CDR1 MNHEY and CDR2 SVGAGI. CDR3 in amino acids: CASSSDSGSPTLG.

The chain joins TRBV27 to TRBJ1-5, with 7 bases lining up with TRBD1. CDR1 and CDR2 from the germline V gene are MNHEY and SMNVEV (reference sequence). CDR3 size: 13 residues. V shed 10 bases and J 6 bases; nucleotides not matched to a gene: 9. In DNA, the CDR3 is TGTGCCACCCGAACAGGGGATGGTCAGCCCCAGCATTTT. It is translated as CATRTGDGQPQHF.

V usage is TRBV7-2 and J usage is TRBJ2-3; tentative D call: TRBD1 (6 bases). Trimming left V 3 bases short and J 3 bases short, with 13 bases between. The CDR3 has 15 residues. Germline V gene sequence: CDR1 SGHTA, CDR2 FQGNSA. CDR3 residues: CASSFRAGETDTQYF. CDR3 bases: TGTGCCAGCAGCTTTCGGGCAGGGGAAACAGATACGCAGTATTTT.

This clone was seen only a few times. This rearrangement joins TRBV5-1 to TRBJ2-2; D ambiguous. The CDR3 has 15 residues. Germline-derived CDR1 and CDR2 are SGHRS and YFSETQ. Trimming stripped 4 bases from V and 4 bases from J, with 14 bases between. DNA of the CDR3: TGCGCCAGCAGCGAAATTAGTGGAGTCACCGGGGAGCTGTTTTTT. It codes for CASSEISGVTGELFF.

This clone was counted only a few times. The chain joins TRBV28 to TRBJ2-5; TRBD2 might be the D (7 bases). The CDR3 has 14 residues. V was cut by 3 bases and J by 5 bases, with 13 bases left in between. In germline, CDR1 is MDHEN, CDR2 SYDVKM. Here the CDR3 reads CASSFSRGAETQYF. The CDR3, as DNA: TGTGCCAGCAGTTTCTCCCGGGGGGCGGAGACCCAGTACTTC.

This clone was seen more than once but under ten times. V gene TRBV6-5 combines with J gene TRBJ1-2; a weak D match, TRBD1 (5 bases). This CDR3 region has 13 residues. V lost 3 bases and J 7 bases, leaving 12 bases between the germline ends. Per the germline V gene, CDR1 is MNHEY and CDR2 is SVGAGI. This chain's CDR3 is CASSYSRASGYTF. As DNA, the CDR3 is TGTGCCAGCAGTTATTCCAGGGCAAGTGGCTACACCTTC.

This chain connects TRBV29-1 to TRBJ1-1; 10 nucleotides line up with TRBD1. This CDR3 region has 14 residues. The germline gives CDR1 SQVTM, CDR2 ANQGSEA. The CDR3, as DNA: TGCGGCAGTCAGACAGGGGGCGGGTTTGCTGAAGCTTTCTTT. Its protein is CGSQTGGGFAEAFF.

The chain recombines TRBV20-1 with TRBJ1-5, with TRBD1 as a possible D gene (5 bases). This CDR3 comprises 11 residues. Germline CDR1 and CDR2: DFQATT and SNEGSKA (reference sequence). The germline V and J ends were trimmed by 0 bases and 11 bases, with 8 bases remaining between them. The CDR3 reads CSARDGGSQHF. CDR3 in DNA: TGCAGTGCTAGAGATGGGGGGTCCCAGCATTTT.

V and J are TRBV7-9 and TRBJ2-1; 11 positions agree with TRBD2. Germline CDR1 reads SEHNR; CDR2 reads FQNEAQ (reference sequence). The V and J ends lost 5 bases and 5 bases, in that order; junction bases with no gene match: 8. This CDR3 has 16 amino acids. CDR3 nucleotides: TGTGCCAGCAGCCCAGTCGGGACTAGCGGCAACAATGAGCAGTTCTTC. The encoded protein is CASSPVGTSGNNEQFF.

The chain carries TRBV6-6 and TRBJ2-2, with a tentative D call TRBD1 (5 bases). The CDR3 totals 14 residues. V lost 6 bases and J 2 bases, leaving 10 bases between the germline ends. The V gene's germline CDR1 is MNHNY and CDR2 SVGAGI (reference sequence). CDR3 bases: TGTGCCAGCAGCTCGACAGCCAACACCGGGGAGCTGTTTTTT. This codes for CASSSTANTGELFF.

V and J are TRBV7-9 and TRBJ2-2, with D possibly being TRBD1 (6 bases). The V end was cut by 3 bases, the J end by 4 bases, with 9 bases between. Germline CDR1 is SEHNR and CDR2 is FQNEAQ (reference sequence). This CDR3 contains 14 residues. CDR3 DNA sequence: TGTGCCAGCAGCTTTACAGGGCTCACCGGGGAGCTGTTTTTT. Translated, it gives CASSFTGLTGELFF. Using reference TRBV7-9 and TRBJ2-2 for the parts outside the CDR3, the full variable domain is DTGVSQNPRHKITKRGQNVTFRCDPISEHNRLYWYRQTLGQGPEFLTYFQNEAQLEKSRLLSDRFSAERPKGSFSTLEIQRTEQGDSAMYLCASSFTGLTGELFFGEGSRLTVL.

The chain combines TRBV30 with TRBJ1-4; TRBD1 aligns across 7 bases. Germline V gene sequence: CDR1 GTSNPN, CDR2 SVGIG (reference sequence). This CDR3 is built from 16 residues. J was trimmed by 7 bases and V by 7 bases; bases with no gene match: 18. Written as DNA, the CDR3 is TGTGCCTCTACCGGGACAGTGTCCTTACCTGGTGAAAAACTGTTTTTT. It translates to CASTGTVSLPGEKLFF.

This chain joins TRBV9 and TRBJ2-1; TRBD2 aligns across 9 bases. V dropped 4 bases and J dropped 10; count of bases not matched to a gene: 12. In germline, CDR1 is SGDLS, CDR2 YYNGEE. The CDR3 is 15 amino acids. CDR3 amino acids: CASSFTLAGWEEQFF. Written as DNA, the CDR3 is TGTGCCAGCAGCTTTACCCTAGCGGGATGGGAAGAGCAGTTCTTC.

This chain connects TRBV7-9 to TRBJ2-5; 12 nucleotides match TRBD2. CDR3 size: 16 residues. V was clipped by 3 bases and J by 1 base; unmatched bases: 3. Germline V gives CDR1 SEHNR, CDR2 FQNEAQ (reference sequence). CDR3 sequence: CASSFGLAGPQETQYF. The CDR3 DNA reads as TGTGCCAGCAGCTTCGGACTAGCGGGACCCCAAGAGACCCAGTACTTC.

This clone has more than one count but fewer than ten. V is TRBV5-3 and J is TRBJ1-4, with TRBD1 identical over 9 bases. Being an ORF, TRBV5-3 has a function that is uncertain. The junction had 14 bases not matched to a gene; V was cut back by 4 bases and J by 10 bases. The CDR3 is 16 amino acids. CDR3 DNA sequence: TGTGCCAGAAGCCACCCTGAGGACAGGGGAATTCCAAAACTGTTTTTT. Translated: CARSHPEDRGIPKLFF.

A few counts support this clone. This chain joins TRBV6-6 and TRBJ2-1; maybe TRBD2 (6 bases). Germline CDR1 is MNHNY and CDR2 is SVGAGI (reference sequence). The CDR3 runs to 16 residues. V lost 0 bases to trimming and J lost 3 bases, with 12 bases between them. CDR3 nucleotides: TGTGCCAGCAGTTACTCTGCGGGGCTGATCTACAATGAGCAGTTCTTC. It specifies CASSYSAGLIYNEQFF.

The genes are TRBV12-5 and TRBJ1-5, with 9 bases identical to TRBD1. V shed 4 bases and J 7 bases; nucleotides not matched to a gene: 8. There are 15 residues in the CDR3. Germline CDR1 is LGHNT and CDR2 is FRNRAP. CDR3 amino acids: CASGSTGGARQPQHF. CDR3 bases: TGTGCTAGTGGTTCTACAGGGGGCGCACGGCAGCCCCAGCATTTT.

The genes are TRBV5-1 and TRBJ2-1; TRBD1 agrees at 8 bases. The ends lost 4 bases at V and 9 bases at J; junction bases unmatched: 6. The CDR3 has 13 amino acids. Germline CDR1 and CDR2: SGHRS and YFSETQ. The CDR3 region is CASSLWTGREQFF. CDR3 DNA: TGCGCCAGCAGCCTCTGGACAGGGCGTGAGCAGTTCTTC.

The chain combines TRBV7-2 with TRBJ2-7; D call uncertain. Germline CDR1 and CDR2: SGHTA and FQGNSA. Trimming pared 5 bases from V and 1 base from J, leaving 15 bases between. CDR3 length: 15 residues. The CDR3 region has the DNA TGTGCCAGCAGCCTCGACGCAGGATCATCCTACGAGCAGTACTTC. Protein product: CASSLDAGSSYEQYF.

J is TRBJ2-3 and V is TRBV9, with 7 positions matching TRBD2. The CDR3 runs 15 residues. Germline V gene data show CDR1 as SGDLS and CDR2 as YYNGEE. The V segment lost 0 bases and the J segment 2 bases; nucleotides outside the gene matches: 3. CDR3 amino acids: CASSVGAGDTDTQYF. The CDR3 DNA is TGTGCCAGCAGCGTAGGTGCGGGGGACACAGATACGCAGTATTTT.

The chain uses TRBV5-8 and TRBJ1-2; weak D call: TRBD1 (6 bases). The CDR3 sequence is 13 residues long. CDR1 SGHTS and CDR2 YDEGEE come from the germline V gene. Trimming shortened V by 0 bases and J by 7 bases, and 10 bases separated the two germline ends. The CDR3 DNA reads TGTGCCAGCAGCTTGGAAAAGGACAGTGGCTACACCTTC. It translates to CASSLEKDSGYTF. The variable domain in full, completed from reference TRBV5-8 and TRBJ1-2, reads EAGVTQSPTHLIKTRGQQATLRCSPISGHTSVYWYQQALGLGLQFLLWYDEGEERNRGNFPPRFSGRQFPNYSSELNVNALELEDSALYLCASSLEKDSGYTFGSGTRLTVV.

The J gene is TRBJ1-5, the V gene TRBV28; 8 positions match TRBD1. CDR3 length: 15 amino acids. Trimming cost V 6 bases and J 9 bases; bases outside gene matches: 13. The germline V gene encodes CDR1 MDHEN and CDR2 SYDVKM. The CDR3: CASSPDRGLTRPQHF. The CDR3 DNA reads TGTGCCAGCAGCCCTGACAGGGGCCTTACAAGGCCCCAGCATTTT.

The chain has TRBV6-5 and TRBJ1-1, with D unclear. V dropped 7 bases and J dropped 1 base, with 13 bases sitting between them. The CDR3 runs 14 residues. Germline V gene lookup returns CDR1 MNHEY and CDR2 SVGAGI. CDR3 residues: CASTRSTANTEAFF. In DNA, the CDR3 is TGTGCCAGCACCAGATCAACAGCGAACACTGAAGCTTTCTTT.

As DNA, the CDR3 is TGTGCCAGCAGCTTAACGGGGATTCCCGATGAGCAGTTCTTC. Its translation is CASSLTGIPDEQFF. J is TRBJ2-1 and V is TRBV7-9, with D maybe TRBD2 (5 bases). V was pared by 2 bases and J by 8 bases, with 13 bases between. This CDR3 is 14 amino acids long. Per germline, CDR1 SEHNR and CDR2 FQNEAQ (reference sequence).

The V and J genes are TRBV19 and TRBJ2-1, with D perhaps TRBD2 (6 bases). The germline V and J ends were trimmed by 8 bases and 6 bases, with 11 bases remaining between them. The CDR3 totals 12 residues. Germline assignment: CDR1 LNHDA and CDR2 SQIVND (reference sequence). In nucleotides, the CDR3 is TGTGCCAGTGGGACGGGAGTCAATGAGCAGTTCTTC. Its translation: CASGTGVNEQFF.

The chain has TRBV6-6 and TRBJ1-1; D is uncertain. Germline CDR1 reads MNHNY; CDR2 reads SVGAGI (reference sequence). Trimming cost V 0 bases and J 6 bases, with 11 bases left between them. The CDR3 extends over 14 amino acids. In nucleotides, the CDR3 is TGTGCCAGCAGTTACTCGGGGAGTGAGGCTGAAGCTTTCTTT. Its translation: CASSYSGSEAEAFF.